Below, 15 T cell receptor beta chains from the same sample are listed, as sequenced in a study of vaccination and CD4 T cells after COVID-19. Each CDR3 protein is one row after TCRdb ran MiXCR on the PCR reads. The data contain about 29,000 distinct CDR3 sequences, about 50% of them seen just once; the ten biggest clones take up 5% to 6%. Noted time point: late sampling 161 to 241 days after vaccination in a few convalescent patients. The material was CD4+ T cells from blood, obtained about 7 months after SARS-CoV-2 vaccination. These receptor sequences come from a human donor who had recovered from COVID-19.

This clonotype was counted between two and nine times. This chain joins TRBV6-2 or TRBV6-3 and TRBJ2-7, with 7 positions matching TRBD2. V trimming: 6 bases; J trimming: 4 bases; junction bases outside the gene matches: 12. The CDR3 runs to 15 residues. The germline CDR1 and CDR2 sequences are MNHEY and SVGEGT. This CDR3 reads CASSAAYSSGYEQYF. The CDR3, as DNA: TGTGCCAGCAGCGCGGCGTACTCTAGCGGATACGAGCAGTACTTC.

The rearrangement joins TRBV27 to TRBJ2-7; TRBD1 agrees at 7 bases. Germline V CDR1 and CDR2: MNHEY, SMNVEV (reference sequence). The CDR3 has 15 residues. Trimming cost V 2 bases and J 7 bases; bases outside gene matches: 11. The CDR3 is CASSLIGGQRREQYF. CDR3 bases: TGTGCCAGCAGTTTAATAGGGGGACAGCGTCGTGAGCAGTACTTC.

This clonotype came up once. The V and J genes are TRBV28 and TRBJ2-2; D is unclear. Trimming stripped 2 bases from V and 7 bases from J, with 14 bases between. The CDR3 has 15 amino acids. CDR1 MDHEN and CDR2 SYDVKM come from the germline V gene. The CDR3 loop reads CASSLTSPVGGELFF. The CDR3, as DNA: TGTGCCAGCAGTTTAACTTCCCCAGTCGGCGGGGAGCTGTTTTTT.

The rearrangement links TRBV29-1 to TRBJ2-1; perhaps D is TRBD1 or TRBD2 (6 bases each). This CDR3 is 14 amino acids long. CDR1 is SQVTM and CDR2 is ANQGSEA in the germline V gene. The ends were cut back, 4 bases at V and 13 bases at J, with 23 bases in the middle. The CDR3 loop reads CSVGRQDFYGGQFF. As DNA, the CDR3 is TGCAGCGTTGGTAGACAGGACTTTTACGGGGGACAGTTCTTC.

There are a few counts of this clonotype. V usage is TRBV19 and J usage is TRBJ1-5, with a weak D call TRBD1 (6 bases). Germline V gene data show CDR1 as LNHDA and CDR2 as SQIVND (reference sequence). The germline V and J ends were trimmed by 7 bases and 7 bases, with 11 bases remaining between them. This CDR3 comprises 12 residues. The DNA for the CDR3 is TGTGCCAGTACGCAGGGGAAGCAGCCCCAGCATTTT. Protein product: CASTQGKQPQHF. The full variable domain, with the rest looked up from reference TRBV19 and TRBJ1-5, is DGGITQSPKYLFRKEGQNVTLSCEQNLNHDAMYWYRQDPGQGLRLIYYSQIVNDFQKGDIAEGYSVSREKKESFPLTVTSAQKNPTAFYLCASTQGKQPQHFGDGTRLSIL.

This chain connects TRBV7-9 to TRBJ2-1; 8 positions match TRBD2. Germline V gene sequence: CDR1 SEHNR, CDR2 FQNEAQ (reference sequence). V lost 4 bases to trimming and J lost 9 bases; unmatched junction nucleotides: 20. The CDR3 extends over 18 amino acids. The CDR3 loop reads CASSWPPIYGTRKGEQFF. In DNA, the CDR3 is TGTGCCAGCAGCTGGCCGCCCATTTACGGGACTAGAAAAGGTGAGCAGTTCTTC. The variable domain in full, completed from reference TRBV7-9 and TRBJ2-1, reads DTGVSQNPRHKITKRGQNVTFRCDPISEHNRLYWYRQTLGQGPEFLTYFQNEAQLEKSRLLSDRFSAERPKGSFSTLEIQRTEQGDSAMYLCASSWPPIYGTRKGEQFFGPGTRLTVL.

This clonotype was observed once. The CDR3 coding sequence is TGTGCCAGCAGTTACGGCCTGATGAACACCGGGGAGCTGTTTTTT. Its translation: CASSYGLMNTGELFF. The J gene is TRBJ2-2, the V gene TRBV6-5; D unclear. The germline V and J ends were trimmed by 2 bases and 1 base, with 8 bases remaining between them. CDR3 length: 15 amino acids. From germline, CDR1 is MNHEY and CDR2 SVGAGI.

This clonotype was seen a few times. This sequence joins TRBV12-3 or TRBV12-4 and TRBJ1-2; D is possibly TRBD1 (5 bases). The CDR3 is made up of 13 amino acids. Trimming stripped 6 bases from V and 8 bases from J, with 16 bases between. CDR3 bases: TGTGCCAGCAGCTTGGGGGATTTTATAGGCTACACCTTC. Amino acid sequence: CASSLGDFIGYTF.

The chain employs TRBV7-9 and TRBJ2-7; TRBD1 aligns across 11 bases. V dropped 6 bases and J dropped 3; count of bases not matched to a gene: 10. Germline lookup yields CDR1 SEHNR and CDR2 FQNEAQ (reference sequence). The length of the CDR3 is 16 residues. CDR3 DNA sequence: TGTGCCAGCAGTACAAATCCGGGACAGGGGGTCTACGAGCAGTACTTC. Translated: CASSTNPGQGVYEQYF.

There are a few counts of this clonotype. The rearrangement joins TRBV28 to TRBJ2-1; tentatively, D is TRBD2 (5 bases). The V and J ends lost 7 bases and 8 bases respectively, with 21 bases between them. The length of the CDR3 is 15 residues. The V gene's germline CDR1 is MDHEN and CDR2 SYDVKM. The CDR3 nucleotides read TGTGCCAGCAACTCTCCACGAGGAAGTAGCGATGAGCAGTTCTTC. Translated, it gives CASNSPRGSSDEQFF.

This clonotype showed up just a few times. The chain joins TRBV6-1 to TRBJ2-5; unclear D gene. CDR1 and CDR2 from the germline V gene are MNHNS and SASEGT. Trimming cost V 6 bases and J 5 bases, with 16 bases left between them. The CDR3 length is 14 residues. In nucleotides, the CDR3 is TGTGCCAGCAGAACCCAGTCCGGAGCTGAGACCCAGTACTTC. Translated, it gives CASRTQSGAETQYF.

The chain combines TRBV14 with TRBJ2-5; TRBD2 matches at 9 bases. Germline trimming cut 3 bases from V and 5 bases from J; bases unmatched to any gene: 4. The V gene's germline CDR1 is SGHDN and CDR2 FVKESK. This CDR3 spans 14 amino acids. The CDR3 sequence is CASSHSGSWETQYF. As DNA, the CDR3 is TGTGCCAGCAGCCATAGCGGGAGTTGGGAGACCCAGTACTTC. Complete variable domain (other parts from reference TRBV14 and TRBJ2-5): EAGVTQFPSHSVIEKGQTVTLRCDPISGHDNLYWYRRVMGKEIKFLLHFVKESKQDESGMPNNRFLAERTGGTYSTLKVQPAELEDSGVYFCASSHSGSWETQYFGPGTRLLVL.

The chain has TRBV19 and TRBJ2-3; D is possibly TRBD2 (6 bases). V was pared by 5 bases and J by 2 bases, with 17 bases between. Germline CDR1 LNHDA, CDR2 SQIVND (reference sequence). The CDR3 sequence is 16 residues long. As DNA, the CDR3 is TGTGCCAGTAGTCCCAGAGGAGGGGTCGACACAGATACGCAGTATTTT. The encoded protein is CASSPRGGVDTDTQYF.

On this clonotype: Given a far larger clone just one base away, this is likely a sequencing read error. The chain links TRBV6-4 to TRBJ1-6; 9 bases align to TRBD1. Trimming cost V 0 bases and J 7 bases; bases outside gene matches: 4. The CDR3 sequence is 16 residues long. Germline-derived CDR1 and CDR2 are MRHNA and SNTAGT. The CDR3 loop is CASSDSIGQGNSPLHF. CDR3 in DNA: TGTGCCAGCAGTGACTCCATTGGACAGGGGAATTCACCCCTCCACTTT.

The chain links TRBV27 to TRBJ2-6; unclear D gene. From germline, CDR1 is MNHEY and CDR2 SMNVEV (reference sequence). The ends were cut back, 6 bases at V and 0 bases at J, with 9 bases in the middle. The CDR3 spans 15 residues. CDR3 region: CASSPLGSGANVLTF. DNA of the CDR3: TGTGCCAGCAGCCCTCTGGGCTCTGGGGCCAACGTCCTGACTTTC.